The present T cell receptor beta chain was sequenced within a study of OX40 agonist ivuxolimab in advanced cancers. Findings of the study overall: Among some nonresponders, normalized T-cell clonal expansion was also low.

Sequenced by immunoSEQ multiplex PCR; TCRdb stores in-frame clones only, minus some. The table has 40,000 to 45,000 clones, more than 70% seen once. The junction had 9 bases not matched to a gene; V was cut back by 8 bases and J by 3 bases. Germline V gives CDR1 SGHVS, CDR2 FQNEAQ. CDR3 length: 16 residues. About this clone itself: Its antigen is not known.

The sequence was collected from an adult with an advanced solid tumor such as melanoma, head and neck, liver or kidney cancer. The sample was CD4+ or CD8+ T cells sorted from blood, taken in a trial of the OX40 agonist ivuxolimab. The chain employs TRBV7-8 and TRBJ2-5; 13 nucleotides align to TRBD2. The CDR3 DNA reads TGTGCCAGCCCCCCCGGACTAGCGGGAGTTAAAGAGACCCAGTACTTC. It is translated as CASPPGLAGVKETQYF. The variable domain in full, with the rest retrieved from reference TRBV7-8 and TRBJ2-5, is GAGVSQSPRYKVAKRGQDVALRCDPISGHVSLFWYQQALGQGPEFLTYFQNEAQLDKSGLPSDRFFAERPEGSVSTLKIQRTQQEDSAVYLCASPPGLAGVKETQYFGPGTRLLVL.